The source of this T cell receptor (beta chain) is a study of CD8+CD57+ T cells in acquired aplastic anemia. Study conclusions and caveats: Patients and healthy controls showed no significant CD8+ Simpson's diversity difference.

Patients chosen for sequencing had CD8+CD57+ cells that had expanded, as shown by flow cytometry. Every patient was diagnosed with severe acquired aplastic anemia. Trimming pared 3 bases from V and 2 bases from J, leaving 13 bases between. This CDR3 is built from 15 residues. CDR1 and CDR2 from the germline V gene are WNHNN and SYGVQD (reference sequence). For CDR3 and TCR beta VDJ profiling, genomic DNA was the template used. In TCRdb, the reads were re-called with MiXCR into one record per CDR3 protein. The sample lists 150,000 to 160,000 distinct CDR3 sequences; about 48% were seen once. In this sample, this clonotype turned up many times. The antigen remains undetermined.

Material for sequencing was sorted CD4+, CD8+, or CD8+CD57+ T cells (not recorded which) from PBMCs. This receptor was identified in a human donor with aplastic anemia. The V call is TRBV10-1, the J call TRBJ2-5; D is tentatively TRBD1 or TRBD2 (5 bases each). CDR3 nucleotide sequence: TGCGCCAGCAGTGACGAGGGGAAGGGGCAAGAGACCCAGTACTTC. Residues: CASSDEGKGQETQYF.